These T cell receptor beta chains were read from a single sample in a study of technical replicates of blood from a few donors. Here immunoSEQ multiplex PCR was the method, and the copy in TCRdb shows in-frame clones only, minus some. The data contain 80,000 or so clones, more than 90% of them singletons. Sequenced input: T cells isolated from PBMCs. These TCRs come from a human donor in good health. Each CDR3 is given with its conserved first and last residue. A D gene is named only where the DNA matches it firmly. Size is omitted from some rows. Given values are once, few, many or a class for expanded clones.

J gene	D gene	clone size	V gene	CDR3 protein	CDR3 DNA
TRBJ2-7	TRBD2	-	TRBV5-6	CASRFLAGPYEQYF	TGTGCCAGCAGATTCCTAGCGGGTCCCTACGAGCAGTACTTC
TRBJ2-5	TRBD1	-	TRBV6-1	CASSEVIGQGPGETQYF	TGTGCCAGCAGTGAAGTAATTGGACAGGGACCTGGAGAGACCCAGTACTTC
TRBJ1-5	-	-	TRBV18	CASSPPGSSNQPQHF	TGTGCCAGCTCACCACCGGGCTCTAGCAATCAGCCCCAGCATTTT
TRBJ2-7	TRBD1	-	TRBV27	CASGTGHSYEQYF	TGTGCCAGCGGGACAGGGCATTCCTACGAGCAGTACTTC
TRBJ2-1	-	-	TRBV9	CASSMDWIYNEQFF	TGTGCCAGCAGCATGGACTGGATCTACAATGAGCAGTTCTTC
TRBJ2-7	TRBD1	-	TRBV11-2	CASSIRSGGYYEQYF	TGTGCCAGCAGCATCCGCTCAGGGGGTTACTACGAGCAGTACTTC
TRBJ2-1	TRBD2	-	TRBV6-1	CASSEAGGHNEQFF	TGTGCCAGCAGTGAAGCGGGAGGGCACAATGAGCAGTTCTTC
TRBJ2-3	TRBD2	-	TRBV30	CAWDRIAGATDTQYF	TGTGCCTGGGACCGGATAGCGGGAGCCACAGATACGCAGTATTTT
TRBJ2-7	-	-	TRBV4-2	CASSSLDGEQYF	TGTGCCAGCAGCTCCCTAGATGGGGAGCAGTACTTC
TRBJ2-3	-	-	TRBV10-3	CATFGRTQYF	TGTGCCACCTTCGGTCGTACGCAGTATTTT
TRBJ1-2	TRBD1	-	TRBV29-1	CSALTGGVFGYTF	TGCAGCGCCCTGACAGGGGGAGTTTTTGGCTACACCTTC
TRBJ1-2	TRBD1	-	TRBV14	CASSAPGQVFYTF	TGTGCCAGCAGCGCACCGGGACAGGTCTTTTACACCTTC
TRBJ2-5	TRBD2	-	TRBV7-3	CASSLGVGGETQYF	TGTGCCAGCAGCTTAGGTGTGGGGGGGGAGACCCAGTACTTC
TRBJ2-2	-	once	TRBV4-3	CASSQERANTGELFF	TGCGCCAGCAGCCAAGAGCGAGCGAACACCGGGGAGCTGTTTTTT
TRBJ1-5	-	once	TRBV5-6	CASSLRQGRYQPQHF	TGTGCCAGCAGCTTGAGGCAGGGGCGTTATCAGCCCCAGCATTTT
TRBJ2-7	-	-	TRBV2	CASSGPDTYEQYF	TGTGCCAGCAGTGGGCCGGACACCTACGAGCAGTACTTC
TRBJ2-3	TRBD1	-	TRBV28	CASSSPFSGTGEWVRDTQYF	TGTGCCAGCAGTTCACCTTTTTCCGGGACAGGGGAATGGGTACGGGATACGCAGTATTTT
TRBJ1-5	-	-	TRBV4-1	CASSQGRPASNQPQHF	TGCGCCAGCAGCCAAGGGAGACCGGCTAGCAATCAGCCCCAGCATTTT
TRBJ1-4	-	-	TRBV30	CAWSISPEGKLFF	TGTGCCTGGAGTATAAGTCCGGAGGGAAAACTGTTTTTT
TRBJ1-2	TRBD1	-	TRBV28	CASRGTAYGYTF	TGTGCCAGCAGAGGGACAGCATATGGCTACACCTTC
TRBJ1-1	-	-	TRBV2	CASGGGQGTFF	TGTGCCAGCGGCGGGGGGCAAGGGACTTTCTTT
TRBJ2-2	TRBD2	-	TRBV4-3	CASSPGRGGTGELFF	TGCGCCAGCAGCCCGGGCCGGGGGGGCACCGGGGAGCTGTTTTTT
TRBJ1-1	-	-	TRBV15	CATRPIRVRRNTEAFF	TGTGCCACCAGGCCTATTCGGGTAAGGAGGAACACTGAAGCTTTCTTT
TRBJ1-2	TRBD1	-	TRBV19	CASSVKADRENYYGYTF	TGTGCCAGTAGTGTAAAAGCGGACAGGGAGAATTACTATGGCTACACCTTC
TRBJ1-4	TRBD1	-	TRBV7-9	CASSPIGQGANEKLFF	TGTGCCAGCAGCCCAATCGGACAGGGGGCTAATGAAAAACTGTTTTTT
TRBJ1-4	-	once	TRBV29-1	CSGGETNEKLFF	TGCAGCGGCGGGGAGACTAATGAAAAACTGTTTTTT
TRBJ2-7	TRBD1	-	TRBV4-1	CASSQVGQGRGSYEQYF	TGCGCCAGCAGCCAAGTGGGACAGGGGCGAGGCTCCTACGAGCAGTACTTC
TRBJ1-1	-	-	TRBV19	CASSITRQNTEAFF	TGTGCCAGTAGTATAACCCGACAGAACACTGAAGCTTTCTTT
TRBJ1-1	-	-	TRBV19	CASSFRTEAFF	TGTGCCAGTAGCTTTCGGACTGAAGCTTTCTTT
TRBJ2-2	-	-	TRBV7-6	CASSFRAGELFF	TGTGCCAGCAGCTTTAGAGCCGGGGAGCTGTTTTTT
TRBJ2-7	TRBD2	-	TRBV28	CASSQPGLGNYEQYF	TGTGCCAGCAGCCAACCGGGACTAGGCAACTACGAGCAGTACTTC
TRBJ1-1	TRBD1	few	TRBV7-9	CASSLEQGLATEAFF	TGTGCCAGCAGCTTAGAACAGGGGCTGGCCACTGAAGCTTTCTTT
TRBJ1-1	-	-	TRBV4-3	CASSLTVENTEAFF	TGCGCCAGCAGCCTCACAGTTGAAAACACTGAAGCTTTCTTT
TRBJ2-7	-	-	TRBV6-1	CASSVSGRTVGEQYF	TGTGCCAGCAGTGTTTCCGGCAGGACAGTTGGCGAGCAGTACTTC
TRBJ1-1	-	-	TRBV9	CASSVGLGGLNTEAFF	TGTGCCAGCAGCGTAGGCCTCGGGGGGCTGAACACTGAAGCTTTCTTT
TRBJ1-4	TRBD1	once	TRBV6-1	CASRTGTGFEKLFF	TGTGCCAGCAGGACCGGGACAGGGTTTGAAAAACTGTTTTTT
TRBJ2-1	TRBD2	-	TRBV10-1	CASSESTAGGRNEQFF	TGCGCCAGCAGTGAGTCGACGGCGGGAGGGAGAAATGAGCAGTTCTTC
TRBJ2-7	-	once	TRBV7-9	CASSLSSYEQYF	TGTGCCAGCAGCCTCAGCTCCTACGAGCAGTACTTC
TRBJ1-3	-	-	TRBV7-2	CASSLGASSLNTIYF	TGTGCCAGCAGCTTGGGGGCCTCATCGCTGAACACCATATATTTT
TRBJ2-5	TRBD1	once	TRBV7-2	CASSSTRTGGAGTQYF	TGTGCCAGCAGCTCCACCAGGACAGGGGGCGCGGGGACCCAGTACTTC
TRBJ1-5	-	-	TRBV28	CASSYGDSLSNQPQHF	TGTGCCAGCAGTTATGGAGACAGCCTTAGCAATCAGCCCCAGCATTTT
TRBJ1-1	-	-	TRBV27	CASRRNTEAFF	TGTGCCAGCAGGCGAAACACTGAAGCTTTCTTT
TRBJ2-1	-	-	TRBV18	CASSPQRATYNEQFF	TGTGCCAGCTCACCACAGCGCGCTACCTACAATGAGCAGTTCTTC
TRBJ1-1	-	-	TRBV6-5	CAAGQNTEAFF	TGTGCCGCCGGACAGAACACTGAAGCTTTCTTT
TRBJ2-1	-	-	TRBV27	CASSLWGPGENEQFF	TGTGCCAGCAGTTTATGGGGGCCTGGGGAGAATGAGCAGTTCTTC
TRBJ2-7	-	-	TRBV27	CATRTGYEQYF	TGTGCCACAAGAACAGGGTACGAGCAGTACTTC
TRBJ1-2	-	-	TRBV7-2	CASSLWYRRIVGGYTF	TGTGCCAGCAGCTTATGGTACAGGAGAATCGTGGGTGGCTACACCTTC
TRBJ2-2	TRBD1	-	TRBV28	CASSPGGFTGELFF	TGTGCCAGCAGTCCAGGGGGCTTCACCGGGGAGCTGTTTTTT
TRBJ2-1	TRBD1	-	TRBV4-2	CASSQDRDRVNEQFF	TGTGCCAGCAGCCAAGACCGAGACAGGGTCAATGAGCAGTTCTTC
TRBJ1-4	-	-	TRBV4-2	CASSQGIQENHEKLFF	TGTGCCAGCAGCCAAGGGATACAGGAGAATCATGAAAAACTGTTTTTT
TRBJ2-6	-	-	TRBV30	CAWSIGAGANVLTF	TGTGCCTGGAGTATAGGGGCTGGGGCCAACGTCCTGACTTTC
TRBJ2-7	TRBD1	-	TRBV7-8	CASSLGGQGREQYF	TGTGCCAGCAGCTTAGGTGGACAGGGTCGGGAGCAGTACTTC
TRBJ2-7	TRBD1	once	TRBV28	CASTATGSYEQYF	TGTGCCAGCACCGCGACAGGGTCCTACGAGCAGTACTTC
TRBJ2-3	-	-	TRBV6-1	CASFITDTQYF	TGTGCCAGCTTTATCACAGATACGCAGTATTTT